Listed here are 26 T cell receptor beta chains from one sample, sequenced in a study of T cell repertoires in cytomegalovirus infection. TCRdb redid the calling of the reads with MiXCR, one entry per CDR3 protein. Here the sample spans 200,000 to 250,000 distinct CDR3 sequences, roughly 23% being singletons. The sample was CD8+ T cells from PBMCs. Receptors were obtained from a human donor in good health (CMV status not recorded). Some clones in this sample may be carry-over from other donors' samples.

The CDR3 reads CSARTGLGNNEQFF. In DNA form, the CDR3 reads TGCAGTGCTAGAACGGGATTGGGTAACAATGAGCAGTTCTTC. The chain is built from TRBV20-1 and TRBJ2-1; maybe TRBD2 (5 bases). The CDR3 spans 14 residues. Deletions cut 2 bases from V and 5 bases from J, with 13 bases between. Germline assignment: CDR1 DFQATT and CDR2 SNEGSKA (reference sequence).

In this sample, this clonotype turned up a few times. This chain connects TRBV7-4 to TRBJ1-1, with D maybe TRBD1 (5 bases). Germline CDR1 is SGHVT and CDR2 is SQSDAQ. V was cut by 2 bases and J by 7 bases, with 14 bases left in between. This CDR3 is built from 14 residues. CDR3 sequence: CASSLIRVMDEAFF. CDR3 bases: TGTGCCAGCAGCTTAATCAGGGTGATGGATGAAGCTTTCTTT. Full variable domain (missing parts from reference TRBV7-4 and TRBJ1-1): GAGVSQSPRYKVAKRGRDVALRCDSISGHVTLYWYRQTLGQGSEVLTYSQSDAQRDKSGRPSGRFSAERPERSVSTLKIQRTEQGDSAVYLCASSLIRVMDEAFFGQGTRLTVV.

This clonotype was seen many times. The rearrangement uses TRBV28 and TRBJ2-7, with D perhaps TRBD1 or TRBD2 (5 bases each). V was clipped by 6 bases and J by 4 bases, with 16 bases between them. The CDR3 totals 14 residues. Germline V gene data show CDR1 as MDHEN and CDR2 as SYDVKM. The CDR3 here is CASSLGLASYEQYF. In DNA, the CDR3 is TGTGCCAGCAGCCTGGGGCTAGCATCATACGAGCAGTACTTC.

This clonotype was seen at least ten times. This rearrangement joins TRBV28 to TRBJ2-3; D tentatively fits TRBD1 or TRBD2 (5 bases each). Trimming removed 6 bases from V and 8 bases from J, with 24 bases in between. The CDR3 has 16 residues. The V gene's germline CDR1 is MDHEN and CDR2 SYDVKM. The CDR3: CASRIAGTAVTSTQYF. The CDR3 bases are TGTGCCAGCAGGATCGCCGGGACGGCGGTGACGAGTACGCAGTATTTT.

The DNA for the CDR3 is TGCGCCAGCAGCCAAGATCCCCCGGGGAGCTCTGGAAACACCATATATTTT. Translating it yields CASSQDPPGSSGNTIYF. The V and J genes are TRBV4-1 and TRBJ1-3; D gene ambiguous. V gave up 0 bases and J gave up 0 bases, with 12 bases separating them. This CDR3 comprises 17 residues. The V gene's germline CDR1 is MGHRA and CDR2 YSYEKL.

This clonotype has at least ten counts. The V gene is TRBV7-2, the J gene TRBJ2-7; tentative D call: TRBD2 (7 bases). The germline gives CDR1 SGHTA, CDR2 FQGNSA. Trimming pared 5 bases from V and 7 bases from J, leaving 12 bases between. The CDR3 spans 12 residues. The CDR3 nucleotides are TGTGCCAGCAGCGGGGGGGCTCTGGAGCAGTACTTC. It is translated as CASSGGALEQYF.

This clonotype has a count of ten or more. This sequence joins TRBV6-1 and TRBJ2-1; possibly TRBD2 for D (6 bases). Trimming removed 4 bases at V and 5 bases at J, with 18 bases between. CDR3 length: 16 amino acids. Germline V CDR1 and CDR2: MNHNS, SASEGT. The CDR3 region is CASSGGPPPGDNEQFF. DNA of the CDR3: TGTGCCAGCAGTGGGGGCCCACCACCGGGGGACAATGAGCAGTTCTTC.

This clonotype was seen a few times. V usage is TRBV5-6 and J usage is TRBJ2-2; no definite D call. Trimming took 2 bases from V and 1 from J, leaving 6 bases between them. CDR1 and CDR2 (germline): SGHDT, YYEEEE. The length of the CDR3 is 14 residues. The CDR3 DNA reads TGTGCCAGCAGCTTTTCCCGGAACACCGGGGAGCTGTTTTTT. Protein product: CASSFSRNTGELFF. Full variable domain (outside the CDR3, taken from reference TRBV5-6 and TRBJ2-2): DAGVTQSPTHLIKTRGQQVTLRCSPKSGHDTVSWYQQALGQGPQFIFQYYEEEERQRGNFPDRFSGHQFPNYSSELNVNALLLGDSALYLCASSFSRNTGELFFGEGSRLTVL.

This clonotype was seen ten or more times. The chain uses TRBV28 and TRBJ1-2; possible D gene TRBD1, 5 bases. Looked up from germline, CDR1 is MDHEN and CDR2 is SYDVKM. CDR3 length equals 12 residues. V lost 5 bases and J 4 bases, leaving 8 bases between the germline ends. The CDR3 nucleotides are TGTGCCAGCAGTACCGACAGCTATGGCTACACCTTC. Protein: CASSTDSYGYTF.

The V call is TRBV9, the J call TRBJ2-3; 7 bases line up with TRBD2. The germline V gene has CDR1 SGDLS and CDR2 YYNGEE. V dropped 2 bases and J dropped 1; count of bases not matched to a gene: 7. This CDR3 spans 16 amino acids. In DNA form, the CDR3 reads TGTGCCAGCAGCGTCGGGAGGTCCACGGGCACAGATACGCAGTATTTT. Its translation: CASSVGRSTGTDTQYF.

This clonotype was recorded many times. The chain links TRBV12-3 or TRBV12-4 to TRBJ2-1; no clear D. With 5 bases removed from V and 5 bases from J, the gap between germline ends came to 10 bases. The CDR3 sequence is 13 residues long. For the CDR3, the DNA is TGTGCCAGCAGTGCGCGGTCCAACAATGAGCAGTTCTTC. Its protein is CASSARSNNEQFF.

This clonotype has a handful of counts. This sequence joins TRBV5-1 and TRBJ1-1; D is perhaps TRBD1 (5 bases). This CDR3 comprises 15 residues. V dropped 0 bases and J dropped 6 bases, with 15 bases sitting between them. The germline gives CDR1 SGHRS, CDR2 YFSETQ. Here the CDR3 reads CASSLANSAGSEAFF. CDR3 DNA: TGCGCCAGCAGCTTGGCCAATTCGGCAGGGTCTGAAGCTTTCTTT. Together with reference TRBV5-1 and TRBJ1-1, the CDR3 gives the full variable domain: KAGVTQTPRYLIKTRGQQVTLSCSPISGHRSVSWYQQTPGQGLQFLFEYFSETQRNKGNFPGRFSGRQFSNSRSEMNVSTLELGDSALYLCASSLANSAGSEAFFGQGTRLTVV.

This clonotype was seen only a few times. The rearrangement joins TRBV28 to TRBJ1-1, with D tentatively TRBD1 (6 bases). The CDR3 covers 13 residues. Germline CDR1 MDHEN, CDR2 SYDVKM. The V end was cut by 4 bases, the J end by 1 base, with 7 bases between. As DNA, the CDR3 is TGTGCCAGCAGTTCACAGGGGAACACTGAAGCTTTCTTT. It translates to CASSSQGNTEAFF.

The rearrangement links TRBV11-2 to TRBJ2-4; 7 bases fit TRBD1. The CDR3 has 16 amino acids. Losses at the gene ends were 5 bases for V and 0 bases for J; bases not matched to a gene: 7. Germline CDR1 SGHAT, CDR2 FQNNGV. In DNA form, the CDR3 reads TGTGCCAGCAGCGCGCGACAGGGCCGAGCCAAAAACATTCAGTACTTC. Translation: CASSARQGRAKNIQYF.

This clonotype was seen repeatedly, ten times or more. The genes are TRBV7-6 and TRBJ2-2; D ambiguous. Germline CDR1 reads SGHVS; CDR2 reads FNYEAQ. Trimming took off 4 bases at V and 6 bases at J, with 6 bases between the two ends. This CDR3 is 12 amino acids long. The CDR3 protein is CASSSGSGELFF. In nucleotides, the CDR3 is TGTGCCAGCAGCTCCGGGTCCGGGGAGCTGTTTTTT.

The genes are TRBV27 and TRBJ2-7, with 10 bases lining up with TRBD1. The CDR3 consists of 16 residues. V lost 0 bases and J lost 3; bases outside the gene matches: 5. CDR1 is MNHEY and CDR2 is SMNVEV in the germline V gene (reference sequence). DNA of the CDR3: TGTGCCAGCAGTTTATCTTTGGGGACAGGGGTCTACGAGCAGTACTTC. As protein: CASSLSLGTGVYEQYF.

The DNA for the CDR3 is TGCAGTGCTAGAGCGGGGAGCGGGGACCTCACAGATACGCAGTATTTT. As protein: CSARAGSGDLTDTQYF. V is TRBV20-1 and J is TRBJ2-3; 7 positions agree with TRBD2. The CDR3 is made up of 16 amino acids. CDR1 and CDR2 from the germline V gene are DFQATT and SNEGSKA (reference sequence). V dropped 1 base and J dropped 2; count of bases not matched to a gene: 9.

This clonotype was observed many times. The chain couples TRBV7-2 to TRBJ2-7; D call uncertain. Germline assignment: CDR1 SGHTA and CDR2 FQGNSA. V was shortened by 4 bases and J by 3 bases, with 13 bases between the two germline ends. The CDR3 sequence is 14 residues long. CDR3 amino acids: CASSSGPASYEQYF. The CDR3 DNA sequence: TGTGCCAGCAGCTCGGGCCCAGCCAGCTACGAGCAGTACTTC.

CDR3 protein: CASSLDVFTDNYGYTF. DNA for the CDR3: TGTGCCAGCAGTTTAGACGTCTTCACAGATAACTATGGCTACACCTTC. This chain uses TRBV28 with TRBJ1-2; D ambiguous. Looked up from germline, CDR1 is MDHEN and CDR2 is SYDVKM. V lost 2 bases, J lost 1 base, and 14 bases lay in between. This CDR3 has 16 amino acids.

V usage is TRBV9 and J usage is TRBJ2-6; D unresolved. The CDR3 consists of 16 residues. V was clipped by 3 bases and J by 0 bases, with 10 bases between them. Germline-derived CDR1 and CDR2 are SGDLS and YYNGEE. DNA for the CDR3: TGTGCCAGCAGCGATGCGAGCCTCTCTGGGGCCAACGTCCTGACTTTC. This gives the protein CASSDASLSGANVLTF.

This clonotype was picked up many times. This chain uses TRBV4-1 with TRBJ2-7; no reliable D call. Trimming cost V 0 bases and J 3 bases, with 9 bases left between them. CDR1 and CDR2 from the germline V gene are MGHRA and YSYEKL. This CDR3 is built from 14 residues. CDR3 protein: CASSQEPTVYEQYF. CDR3 sequence (DNA): TGCGCCAGCAGCCAAGAACCGACGGTCTACGAGCAGTACTTC.

This clonotype was seen ten or more times. The chain joins TRBV7-9 to TRBJ1-2; D remains unclear. CDR1 is SEHNR and CDR2 is FQNEAQ in the germline V gene (reference sequence). The CDR3 is 12 amino acids. Between the trimmed V and J ends, which lost 0 bases and 8 bases, there was a span of 7 bases. The CDR3 DNA sequence: TGTGCCAGCAGCTTAGCTACCACGGGCTACACCTTC. Translation gives CASSLATTGYTF. The full variable domain, in which reference TRBV7-9 and TRBJ1-2 provide the parts outside the CDR3, is DTGVSQNPRHKITKRGQNVTFRCDPISEHNRLYWYRQTLGQGPEFLTYFQNEAQLEKSRLLSDRFSAERPKGSFSTLEIQRTEQGDSAMYLCASSLATTGYTFGSGTRLTVV.

This clonotype was found a few times. DNA of the CDR3: TGTGCCAGCAGCTTTTCGGGGTACCAAGAGACCCAGTACTTC. Its translation is CASSFSGYQETQYF. V is TRBV7-9 and J is TRBJ2-5; a possible D gene is TRBD2 (5 bases). This CDR3 spans 14 amino acids. Per the germline V gene, CDR1 is SEHNR and CDR2 is FQNEAQ (reference sequence). V lost 3 bases to trimming and J lost 0 bases, with 8 bases between them. Using reference TRBV7-9 and TRBJ2-5 for the parts outside the CDR3, the full variable domain is DTGVSQNPRHKITKRGQNVTFRCDPISEHNRLYWYRQTLGQGPEFLTYFQNEAQLEKSRLLSDRFSAERPKGSFSTLEIQRTEQGDSAMYLCASSFSGYQETQYFGPGTRLLVL.

The V call is TRBV10-3, the J call TRBJ1-2; D unclear. CDR3 length equals 12 residues. Looked up from germline, CDR1 is ENHRY and CDR2 is SYGVKD. Trimming shortened V by 7 bases and J by 3 bases, and 9 bases separated the two germline ends. In DNA, the CDR3 is TGTGCCATCACGGCTGAGGACTATGGCTACACCTTC. It codes for CAITAEDYGYTF.

In its sample, this clonotype was seen a few times. The CDR3 DNA reads as TGTGCCAGCATCCTCGCAAGCTCCTATAATTCACCCCTCCACTTT. It translates to CASILASSYNSPLHF. V usage is TRBV2 and J usage is TRBJ1-6; D not resolved. The germline V gene has CDR1 SNHLY and CDR2 FYNNEI. This CDR3 is built from 15 residues. Trimming stripped 7 bases from V and 0 bases from J, with 10 bases between.

The chain is built from TRBV27 and TRBJ1-1, with a tentative D call TRBD1 (6 bases). This CDR3 has 15 residues. V was clipped by 6 bases and J by 10 bases, with 24 bases between them. The germline V gene has CDR1 MNHEY and CDR2 SMNVEV (reference sequence). As DNA, the CDR3 is TGTGCCAGCAGCTCCGTCGGGGGCGGTTGGAATGTAGCTTTCTTT. Its translation is CASSSVGGGWNVAFF.